This T cell receptor beta chain came from a study of T cell repertoires in cytomegalovirus infection (dated by TCRdb to about 2019). In terms of the full investigation: Peptide stimulations targeted recently identified HLA-C-restricted CMV epitopes, whose presentation resists viral immunomodulation, together with well-studied HLA-B-restricted epitopes. Because public TCR beta signatures pointed to carriage of CMV infection together with the matching HLA type, the HLA type of each donor mattered for the analysis.

V gives up 3 bases and J gives up 7 bases, and the segment between their germline ends measures 25 bases. The CDR3 spans 18 residues, from the cysteine through the phenylalanine. Just CDR3 DNA is preserved here, 54 bases in frame from base 1. From the germline V gene, CDR1 is SGHDN and CDR2 is FVKESK. A few counts support this clonotype. No cognate antigen has been identified for it. No base quality values were provided; no much bigger clone lies one nucleotide off. Sample treatment or condition, as interpreted from the label and publication: in vitro stimulation with specific CMV peptide epitopes to enrich CMV-specific T cells. What the study reported, not specific to this receptor: Carriers of CMV infection plus the relevant HLA type were discriminated by the cumulative frequency of public TCR beta family members in the study cohort and in an independent roughly 400-donor cohort. In the ex vivo response, HLA-C-restricted CMV-specific TCR beta clonotypes were dominant, and in two of eight donors the single most frequent clonotype came from this HLA-C-restricted group.

The instrument given in TCRdb is Illumina HiSeq 1500. TCRdb applied fastp at Q25 and MiXCR to the public reads, then kept only in-frame beta chains. Identical CDR3 protein sequences are pooled into one entry, listed with their most common genes and DNA. The sample profile shows 300,000 to 400,000 distinct CDR3 sequences; 25% of them were found once. The ten largest make up 13% of the sample. The source is a human donor in good health (CMV status not recorded). Some clones in this sample may be carry-over from other donors' samples. Recombination linked TRBV14 to TRBJ2-1; the D gene may be TRBD1 or TRBD2, since each aligns over 6 bases. The input for sequencing was cultured PBMCs, taken from culture after CMV antigen stimulation. The CDR3 reads as follows: CASSHIKRLAGRGNEQFF. The nucleotides are TGTGCCAGCAGCCACATTAAAAGGTTGGCGGGAAGGGGGAATGAGCAGTTCTTC.